Below are 27 T cell receptor beta chains sequenced from a single sample in a study of naive and memory T cell subsets. Two oligonucleotides, mixed equimolar, formed the beta constant-region primer covering TRBC1 and TRBC2. Four rounds of PCR amplified the ligated cDNA using nested alpha and beta constant-region primers plus SP2. Via MiXCR, TCRdb re-called the UMI-ligation and nested PCR reads, giving one row per CDR3 protein. The sample has about 8,000 distinct CDR3 sequences, approximately 26% seen once. The specimen sequenced was CD8+ TEMRA cells from blood. Specified subset: effector memory re-expressing CD45RA, CD45RA+ CD27-. All receptors come from a human donor in good health.

At least ten counts were recorded for this clonotype. The chain carries TRBV29-1 and TRBJ1-2; D unclear. The CDR3 spans 12 residues. CDR1 SQVTM and CDR2 ANQGSEA come from the germline V gene. V was pared by 4 bases and J by 7 bases, with 13 bases between. The CDR3 bases are TGCAGCGTTGTAGGTGACTCTCTTGGCTACACCTTC. This translates into CSVVGDSLGYTF.

The chain carries TRBV6-2 or TRBV6-3 and TRBJ2-3; D gene ambiguous. The germline gives CDR1 MNHEY, CDR2 SVGEGT. The CDR3 spans 13 residues. V lost 6 bases to trimming and J lost 4 bases, with 11 bases between them. CDR3 coding DNA: TGTGCCAGCAGCCTCCTTCCCTCAGATACGCAGTATTTT. It yields the protein CASSLLPSDTQYF.

The sample holds many counts of this clonotype. The chain joins TRBV18 to TRBJ2-5; 9 bases match TRBD1. The CDR3 length is 15 residues. The junction had 5 bases not matched to a gene; V was cut back by 2 bases and J by 4 bases. The germline V gene encodes CDR1 KGHSH and CDR2 LQKENI. CDR3 sequence reads: CASSPRTGAGETQYF. DNA for the CDR3: TGTGCCAGCTCACCAAGGACAGGGGCCGGAGAGACCCAGTACTTC.

The chain links TRBV7-3 to TRBJ2-1; possibly TRBD1 for D (5 bases). Per the germline V gene, CDR1 is SGHTA and CDR2 is FQGTGA. This CDR3 has 12 residues. V was pared by 3 bases and J by 8 bases, with 8 bases between. The DNA for the CDR3 is TGTGCCAGCAGCTTCGACAGTGATGAGCAGTTCTTC. Residues: CASSFDSDEQFF.

The V gene is TRBV11-2, the J gene TRBJ2-5; TRBD1 matches at 7 bases. The CDR3 loop spans 15 amino acids. Trimming cost V 1 base and J 7 bases; bases outside gene matches: 9. CDR1 SGHAT and CDR2 FQNNGV come from the germline V gene. The CDR3 here is CASSLVLGGRGTQYF. The CDR3 DNA reads as TGTGCCAGCAGCTTAGTTTTAGGGGGCCGGGGGACCCAGTACTTC.

This clonotype was seen a handful of times. The V call is TRBV4-3, the J call TRBJ1-2, with 9 bases fitting TRBD1. The CDR3 is 19 residues long. V gave up 1 base and J gave up 4 bases; unmatched junction bases: 16. CDR1 and CDR2 (germline): LGHNA, YSLEER. CDR3 loop: CASSQATGGRQGGPYGYTF. For the CDR3, the DNA is TGCGCCAGCAGCCAAGCTACAGGCGGCAGACAGGGGGGCCCCTATGGCTACACCTTC.

The V gene is TRBV4-3, the J gene TRBJ1-1; 7 bases align to TRBD1. Trimming took 1 base from V and 11 from J; bases not matched to a gene: 7. This CDR3 region has 13 residues. Germline V lookup: CDR1 LGHNA, CDR2 YSLEER. Here the CDR3 reads CASSQGRGLGAFF. CDR3 nucleotide sequence: TGCGCCAGCAGCCAAGGAAGGGGGCTAGGGGCTTTCTTT.

This sequence joins TRBV4-3 and TRBJ2-5; 8 nucleotides line up with TRBD2. The CDR3 sequence is 17 residues long. The V gene end was trimmed by 0 bases and the J gene end by 7 bases; junction bases not matched to a gene: 13. Germline V gives CDR1 LGHNA, CDR2 YSLEER. CDR3 sequence reads: CASSQDIGAGAQGTQYF. CDR3 DNA: TGCGCCAGCAGCCAAGATATAGGAGCGGGGGCCCAGGGGACCCAGTACTTC.

V and J are TRBV3-1 and TRBJ2-7; D call uncertain. CDR3 length: 13 amino acids. Germline assignment: CDR1 LGHDT and CDR2 YNNKEL (reference sequence). Trimming cost V 0 bases and J 7 bases, with 10 bases left between them. This CDR3 reads CASSQDNLGEQYF. The CDR3 nucleotides read TGTGCCAGCAGCCAAGATAATCTTGGAGAGCAGTACTTC.

This clonotype was recorded many times. The chain uses TRBV19 and TRBJ1-5; a weak D match, TRBD1 (6 bases). CDR3 size: 16 residues. Germline CDR1 reads LNHDA; CDR2 reads SQIVND (reference sequence). V was pared by 3 bases and J by 3 bases, with 15 bases between. The CDR3 coding sequence is TGTGCCAGTAGTATTTCGGAGGGGGACTACAATCAGCCCCAGCATTTT. This codes for CASSISEGDYNQPQHF.

The chain recombines TRBV5-6 with TRBJ2-3; TRBD2 aligns across 7 bases. Looked up from germline, CDR1 is SGHDT and CDR2 is YYEEEE. This CDR3 comprises 15 residues. J gave up 0 bases and V 1 base, and 2 bases lay outside the gene matches. CDR3 residues: CASSLRAGSTDTQYF. In DNA form, the CDR3 reads TGTGCCAGCAGCTTGCGAGCGGGGAGCACAGATACGCAGTATTTT. Full variable domain (rest looked up from reference TRBV5-6 and TRBJ2-3): DAGVTQSPTHLIKTRGQQVTLRCSPKSGHDTVSWYQQALGQGPQFIFQYYEEEERQRGNFPDRFSGHQFPNYSSELNVNALLLGDSALYLCASSLRAGSTDTQYFGPGTRLTVL.

This clonotype has just a few counts. The rearrangement joins TRBV24-1 to TRBJ2-1; 10 nucleotides align to TRBD1. After removal of 9 bases from V and 3 bases from J, the junction contained 4 bases not matched to a gene. Germline loops: CDR1 KGHDR, CDR2 SFDVKD. The CDR3 consists of 14 residues. This chain's CDR3 is CATGRTGGYNEQFF. The CDR3 nucleotides read TGTGCCACCGGCCGGACAGGGGGCTACAATGAGCAGTTCTTC.

This clonotype was detected a few times. The chain recombines TRBV27 with TRBJ2-7; tentatively, D is TRBD1 (6 bases). V lost 7 bases to trimming and J lost 2 bases, with 15 bases between them. The V gene's germline CDR1 is MNHEY and CDR2 SMNVEV (reference sequence). CDR3 size: 14 residues. DNA of the CDR3: TGTGCCAGCACCTCCGGGACACCAACCTACGAGCAGTACTTC. Protein product: CASTSGTPTYEQYF.

The chain uses TRBV20-1 and TRBJ2-3, with 9 bases aligning to TRBD2. The CDR3 is made up of 16 amino acids. V gave up 3 bases and J gave up 1 base; unmatched junction bases: 8. The V gene's germline CDR1 is DFQATT and CDR2 SNEGSKA (reference sequence). The CDR3 DNA sequence: TGCAGTGCTAGTAGACTAGCGGATCACGGCACAGATACGCAGTATTTT. The encoded protein is CSASRLADHGTDTQYF.

Here the CDR3 reads CASSSQGWNTEAFF. Here the CDR3 DNA reads TGTGCCAGCAGTTCCCAGGGGTGGAACACTGAAGCTTTCTTT. This sequence joins TRBV6-2 or TRBV6-3 and TRBJ1-1; possibly TRBD1 for D (6 bases). Trimming removed 4 bases from V and 1 base from J, with 10 bases in between. The CDR3 consists of 14 residues. Germline V gene lookup returns CDR1 MNHEY and CDR2 SVGEGT.

V usage is TRBV7-2 and J usage is TRBJ2-1; 8 bases match TRBD2. This CDR3 spans 15 amino acids. V lost 2 bases to trimming and J lost 7 bases; unmatched junction nucleotides: 7. CDR1 SGHTA and CDR2 FQGNSA come from the germline V gene. The CDR3 sequence is CASSLLAGPGNEQFF. For the CDR3, the DNA is TGTGCCAGCAGCTTACTAGCGGGCCCTGGGAATGAGCAGTTCTTC.

This clonotype has just a few counts. The rearrangement joins TRBV6-5 to TRBJ1-6, with 11 positions matching TRBD1. This CDR3 region has 15 residues. Trimming took 5 bases from V and 7 from J; bases not matched to a gene: 4. Germline assignment: CDR1 MNHEY and CDR2 SVGAGI. CDR3 sequence reads: CASSPRTGGNSPLHF. CDR3 DNA: TGTGCCAGCAGTCCCCGGACAGGGGGCAATTCACCCCTCCACTTT.

J is TRBJ2-2 and V is TRBV12-3 or TRBV12-4; D is unresolved. The CDR3 is made up of 13 amino acids. The germline V and J ends were trimmed by 3 bases and 7 bases, with 9 bases remaining between them. The chain's CDR3 is CASSFTDNGELFF. CDR3 bases: TGTGCCAGCAGTTTTACAGACAACGGGGAGCTGTTTTTT.

The chain recombines TRBV3-1 with TRBJ2-3, with D unclear. This CDR3 region has 13 residues. V was shortened by 4 bases and J by 6 bases, with 11 bases between the two germline ends. Germline CDR1 and CDR2: LGHDT and YNNKEL (reference sequence). This CDR3 reads CASSLGVGDTQYF. The CDR3 DNA sequence: TGTGCCAGCAGCCTAGGCGTGGGGGATACGCAGTATTTT.

This chain uses TRBV7-8 with TRBJ1-2, with D perhaps TRBD1 (5 bases). Germline V lookup: CDR1 SGHVS, CDR2 FQNEAQ. Deletions cut 1 base from V and 7 bases from J, with 16 bases between. CDR3 length: 15 residues. In DNA, the CDR3 is TGTGCCAGCAGCTTAGACGCAGCAAGGGGTCCTGGCTACACCTTC. Translation gives CASSLDAARGPGYTF.

The chain joins TRBV12-3 or TRBV12-4 to TRBJ2-1, with 13 bases that match TRBD2. Trimming took 3 bases from V and 5 from J; bases not matched to a gene: 13. The CDR3 contains 19 residues. CDR3 nucleotide sequence: TGTGCCAGCAGTTTCCCAGCACTAGCGGGGGGGCAGCCGAACAATGAGCAGTTCTTC. Protein: CASSFPALAGGQPNNEQFF.

This clonotype was counted a few times. The chain couples TRBV7-8 to TRBJ1-1; the D is unclear. CDR3 length equals 14 residues. Germline V gives CDR1 SGHVS, CDR2 FQNEAQ. V was clipped by 3 bases and J by 2 bases, with 10 bases between them. The CDR3 coding sequence is TGTGCCAGCAGCTTGCCAAAGGCTAACACTGAAGCTTTCTTT. It codes for CASSLPKANTEAFF. Full variable domain (outside the CDR3, taken from reference TRBV7-8 and TRBJ1-1): GAGVSQSPRYKVAKRGQDVALRCDPISGHVSLFWYQQALGQGPEFLTYFQNEAQLDKSGLPSDRFFAERPEGSVSTLKIQRTQQEDSAVYLCASSLPKANTEAFFGQGTRLTVV.

This chain uses TRBV3-1 with TRBJ2-7, with no clear D. Germline V gene lookup returns CDR1 LGHDT and CDR2 YNNKEL (reference sequence). The CDR3 contains 17 residues. V was shortened by 0 bases and J by 0 bases, with 15 bases between the two germline ends. CDR3 nucleotide sequence: TGTGCCAGCAGCCAAGATCCTACAACCGGCGGCTCCTACGAGCAGTACTTC. Translated: CASSQDPTTGGSYEQYF.

This clonotype was observed a handful of times. V is TRBV19 and J is TRBJ2-1, with a weak D call TRBD2 (5 bases). Germline CDR1 is LNHDA and CDR2 is SQIVND (reference sequence). Between the trimmed V and J ends, which lost 5 bases and 2 bases, there was a span of 13 bases. The CDR3 is made up of 15 amino acids. CDR3 in DNA: TGTGCCAGTAGTGCCGGACTCGGAGCCTACAATGAGCAGTTCTTC. Translating it yields CASSAGLGAYNEQFF.

This chain uses TRBV7-2 with TRBJ2-2; maybe TRBD1 (5 bases). Trimming pared 2 bases from V and 3 bases from J, leaving 13 bases between. Germline V gives CDR1 SGHTA, CDR2 FQGNSA. The CDR3 is 16 amino acids. In nucleotides, the CDR3 is TGTGCCAGCAGCTTATACGTGGGGCCATACACCGGGGAGCTGTTTTTT. It encodes CASSLYVGPYTGELFF.

The gene calls are TRBV7-9 and TRBJ1-6; TRBD1 agrees at 11 bases. CDR3 size: 14 residues. Germline V gene data show CDR1 as SEHNR and CDR2 as FQNEAQ (reference sequence). V shed 5 bases, J shed 8 bases, and the junction held 2 bases outside the gene matches. CDR3 in amino acids: CASSTGQGDSPLHF. CDR3 coding DNA: TGTGCCAGCAGCACGGGACAGGGGGATTCACCCCTCCACTTT.

This clonotype was counted at least ten times. This rearrangement joins TRBV6-2 or TRBV6-3 to TRBJ2-3; possibly TRBD2 for D (6 bases). V lost 3 bases, J lost 1 base, and 11 bases lay in between. The CDR3 is 15 amino acids. CDR1 is MNHEY, CDR2 SVGEGT, per germline. The CDR3 nucleotides are TGTGCCAGCAGTTATTCGGGAGACGGCACAGATACGCAGTATTTT. It encodes CASSYSGDGTDTQYF.